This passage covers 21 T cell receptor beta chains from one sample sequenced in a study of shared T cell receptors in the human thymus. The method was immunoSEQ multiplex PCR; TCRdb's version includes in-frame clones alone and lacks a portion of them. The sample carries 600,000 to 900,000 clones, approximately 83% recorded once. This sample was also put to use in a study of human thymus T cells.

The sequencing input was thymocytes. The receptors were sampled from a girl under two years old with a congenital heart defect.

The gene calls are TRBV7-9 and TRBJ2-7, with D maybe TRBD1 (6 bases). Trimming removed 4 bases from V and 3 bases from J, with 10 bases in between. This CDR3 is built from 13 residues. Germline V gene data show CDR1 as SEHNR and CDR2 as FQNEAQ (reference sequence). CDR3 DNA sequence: TGTGCCAGCAGCTCCGGACAGAACTACGAGCAGTACTTC. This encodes CASSSGQNYEQYF.

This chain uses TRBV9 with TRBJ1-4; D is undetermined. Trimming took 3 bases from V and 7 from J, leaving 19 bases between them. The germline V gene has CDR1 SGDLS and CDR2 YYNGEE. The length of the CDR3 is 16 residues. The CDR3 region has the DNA TGTGCCAGCAGCGGCCCCGGTTTGGCGGCTGGTGAAAAACTGTTTTTT. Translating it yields CASSGPGLAAGEKLFF.

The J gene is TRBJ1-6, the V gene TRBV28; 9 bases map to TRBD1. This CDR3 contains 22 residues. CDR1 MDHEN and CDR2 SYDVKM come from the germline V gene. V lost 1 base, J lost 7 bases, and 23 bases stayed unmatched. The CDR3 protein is CASSLLLRDRWDREGWNSPLHF. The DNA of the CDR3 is TGTGCCAGCAGTTTATTGCTTAGGGACCGATGGGACAGGGAAGGATGGAATTCACCCCTCCACTTT.

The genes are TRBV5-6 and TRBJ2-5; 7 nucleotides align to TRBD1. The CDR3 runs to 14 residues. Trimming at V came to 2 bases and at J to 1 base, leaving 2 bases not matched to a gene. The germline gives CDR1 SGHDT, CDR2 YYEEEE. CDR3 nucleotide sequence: TGTGCCAGCAGCTTATGGGACAGCCAAGAGACCCAGTACTTC. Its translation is CASSLWDSQETQYF.

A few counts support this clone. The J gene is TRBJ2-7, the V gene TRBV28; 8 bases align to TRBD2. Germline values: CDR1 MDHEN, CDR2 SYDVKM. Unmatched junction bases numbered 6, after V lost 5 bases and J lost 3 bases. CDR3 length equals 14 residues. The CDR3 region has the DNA TGTGCCAGCAGTCCAGGACTAGCTTACTACGAGCAGTACTTC. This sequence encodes CASSPGLAYYEQYF. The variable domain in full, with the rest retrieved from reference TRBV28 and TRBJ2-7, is DVKVTQSSRYLVKRTGEKVFLECVQDMDHENMFWYRQDPGLGLRLIYFSYDVKMKEKGDIPEGYSVSREKKERFSLILESASTNQTSMYLCASSPGLAYYEQYFGPGTRLTVT.

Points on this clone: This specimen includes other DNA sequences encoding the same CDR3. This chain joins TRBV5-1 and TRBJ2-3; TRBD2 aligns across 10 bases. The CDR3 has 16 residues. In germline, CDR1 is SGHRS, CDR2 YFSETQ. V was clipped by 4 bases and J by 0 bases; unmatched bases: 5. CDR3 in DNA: TGCGCCAGCAGCCTACGGACTAGCGGTAGCACAGATACGCAGTATTTT. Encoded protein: CASSLRTSGSTDTQYF.

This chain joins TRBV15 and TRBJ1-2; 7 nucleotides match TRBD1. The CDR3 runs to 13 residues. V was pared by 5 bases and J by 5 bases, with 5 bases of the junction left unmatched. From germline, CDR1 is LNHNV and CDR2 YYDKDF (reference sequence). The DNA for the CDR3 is TGTGCCACCAGCCCCGGACAGGAGTATGGCTACACCTTC. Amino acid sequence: CATSPGQEYGYTF. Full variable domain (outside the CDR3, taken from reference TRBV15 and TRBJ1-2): DAMVIQNPRYQVTQFGKPVTLSCSQTLNHNVMYWYQQKSSQAPKLLFHYYDKDFNNEADTPDNFQSRRPNTSFCFLDIRSPGLGDTAMYLCATSPGQEYGYTFGSGTRLTVV.

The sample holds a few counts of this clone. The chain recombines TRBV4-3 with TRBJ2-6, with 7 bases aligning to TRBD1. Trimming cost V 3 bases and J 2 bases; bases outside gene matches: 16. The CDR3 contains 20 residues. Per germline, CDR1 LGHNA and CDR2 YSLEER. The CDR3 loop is CASSHFIWQGDLAGANVLTF. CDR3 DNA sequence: TGCGCCAGCAGCCATTTTATCTGGCAGGGGGATTTGGCTGGGGCCAACGTCCTGACTTTC.

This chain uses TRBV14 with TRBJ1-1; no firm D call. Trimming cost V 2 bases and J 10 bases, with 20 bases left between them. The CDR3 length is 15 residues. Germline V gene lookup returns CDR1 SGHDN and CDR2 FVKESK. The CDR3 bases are TGTGCCAGCAGCCAAACCGGGGAGGGAGCCTTTGTAGCTTTCTTT. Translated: CASSQTGEGAFVAFF.

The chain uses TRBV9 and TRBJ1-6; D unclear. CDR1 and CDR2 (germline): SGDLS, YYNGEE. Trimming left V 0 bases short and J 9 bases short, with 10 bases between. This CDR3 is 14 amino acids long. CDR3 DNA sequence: TGTGCCAGCAGCGTAGAAACCGGTGGTTCACCCCTCCACTTT. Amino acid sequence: CASSVETGGSPLHF.

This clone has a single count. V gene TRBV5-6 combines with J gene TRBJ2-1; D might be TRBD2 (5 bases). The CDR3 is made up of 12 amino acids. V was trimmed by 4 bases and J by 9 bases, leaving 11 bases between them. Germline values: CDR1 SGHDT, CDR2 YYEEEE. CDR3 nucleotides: TGTGCCAGCAGCACGGGAAGTTCTGAGCAGTTCTTC. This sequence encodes CASSTGSSEQFF.

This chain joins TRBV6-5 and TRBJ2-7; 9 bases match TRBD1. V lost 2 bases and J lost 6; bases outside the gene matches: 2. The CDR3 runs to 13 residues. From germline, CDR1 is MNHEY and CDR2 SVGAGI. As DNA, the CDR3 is TGTGCCAGCAGTTACGGACAGGGGACCGAGCAGTACTTC. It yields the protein CASSYGQGTEQYF.

CDR3 in DNA: TGCGCCAGTAGGGGAGGCGATGGCTACACCTTC. It codes for CASRGGDGYTF. The rearrangement joins TRBV4-3 to TRBJ1-2; D possibly corresponds to TRBD1 (5 bases). The CDR3 spans 11 residues. In germline, CDR1 is LGHNA, CDR2 YSLEER. Trimming pared 9 bases from V and 6 bases from J, leaving 11 bases between.

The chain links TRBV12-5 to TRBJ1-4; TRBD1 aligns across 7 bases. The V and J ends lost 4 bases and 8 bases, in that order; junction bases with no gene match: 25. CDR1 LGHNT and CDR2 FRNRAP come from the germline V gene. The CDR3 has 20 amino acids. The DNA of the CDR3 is TGTGCTAGTGGTTCCAGAGTGACAGGGCCCAAACAAATGGGTGTAGAAAAACTGTTTTTT. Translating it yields CASGSRVTGPKQMGVEKLFF.

The CDR3 loop reads CAISVKGTTSTGELFF. DNA of the CDR3: TGTGCCATCAGTGTTAAGGGGACTACCAGCACCGGGGAGCTGTTTTTT. The chain links TRBV10-3 to TRBJ2-2, with 7 bases identical to TRBD2. V was clipped by 4 bases and J by 4 bases; unmatched bases: 9. This CDR3 spans 16 amino acids. The V gene's germline CDR1 is ENHRY and CDR2 SYGVKD.

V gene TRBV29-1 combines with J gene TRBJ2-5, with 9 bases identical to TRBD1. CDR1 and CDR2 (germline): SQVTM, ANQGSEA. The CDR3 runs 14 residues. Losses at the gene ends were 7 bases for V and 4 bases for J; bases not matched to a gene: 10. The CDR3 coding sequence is TGCAGCGCGCGGTCCCGGGACAGGGCAGAGACCCAGTACTTC. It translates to CSARSRDRAETQYF.

This chain's CDR3 is CASSLSKGRVHPLTNEKLFF. The CDR3 nucleotides read TGTGCCAGCAGTTTATCGAAGGGCAGGGTCCATCCTCTAACTAATGAAAAACTGTTTTTT. The chain employs TRBV27 and TRBJ1-4; tentative D call: TRBD1 (5 bases). Germline loops: CDR1 MNHEY, CDR2 SMNVEV (reference sequence). CDR3 length: 20 amino acids. The V end lost 0 bases, the J end lost 1 base, and 21 bases lay between the germline ends.

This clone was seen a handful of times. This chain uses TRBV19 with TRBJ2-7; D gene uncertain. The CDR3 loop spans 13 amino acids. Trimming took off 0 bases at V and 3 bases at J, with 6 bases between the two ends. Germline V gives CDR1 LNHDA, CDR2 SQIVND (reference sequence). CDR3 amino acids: CASSIDRLYEQYF. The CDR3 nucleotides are TGTGCCAGTAGTATAGACAGACTCTACGAGCAGTACTTC.

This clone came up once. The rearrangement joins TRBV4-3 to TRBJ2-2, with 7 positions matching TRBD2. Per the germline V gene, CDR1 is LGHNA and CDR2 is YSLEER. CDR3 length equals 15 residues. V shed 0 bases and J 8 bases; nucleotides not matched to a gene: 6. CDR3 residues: CASSQDRSGEGELFF. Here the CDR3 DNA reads TGCGCCAGCAGCCAAGATCGGAGCGGGGAAGGGGAGCTGTTTTTT.

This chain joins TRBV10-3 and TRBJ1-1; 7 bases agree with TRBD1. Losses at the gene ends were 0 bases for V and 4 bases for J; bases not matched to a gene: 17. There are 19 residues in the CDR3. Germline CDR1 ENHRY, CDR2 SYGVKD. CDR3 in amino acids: CAISESRGGGTGPITEAFF. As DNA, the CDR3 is TGTGCCATCAGTGAGTCGAGAGGGGGCGGGACGGGCCCAATCACTGAAGCTTTCTTT.

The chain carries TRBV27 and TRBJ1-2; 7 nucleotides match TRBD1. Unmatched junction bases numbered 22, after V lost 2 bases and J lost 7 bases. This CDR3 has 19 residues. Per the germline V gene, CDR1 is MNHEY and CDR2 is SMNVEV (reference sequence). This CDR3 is CASSLGGGATAEGASGYTF. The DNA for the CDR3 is TGTGCCAGCAGTTTAGGGGGTGGGGCGACAGCGGAGGGGGCGAGTGGCTACACCTTC.